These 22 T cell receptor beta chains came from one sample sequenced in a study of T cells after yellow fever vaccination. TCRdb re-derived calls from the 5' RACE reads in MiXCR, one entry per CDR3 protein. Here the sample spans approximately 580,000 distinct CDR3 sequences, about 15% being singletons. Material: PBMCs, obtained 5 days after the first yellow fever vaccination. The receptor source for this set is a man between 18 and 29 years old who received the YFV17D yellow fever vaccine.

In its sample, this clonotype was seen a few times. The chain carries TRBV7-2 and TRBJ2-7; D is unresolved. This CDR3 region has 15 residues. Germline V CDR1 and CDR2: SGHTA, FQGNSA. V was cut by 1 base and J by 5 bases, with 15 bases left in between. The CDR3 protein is CASSLGGTNLHEQYF. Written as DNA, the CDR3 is TGTGCCAGCAGCTTAGGGGGAACGAATCTCCACGAGCAGTACTTC. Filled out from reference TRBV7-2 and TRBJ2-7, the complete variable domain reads GAGVSQSPSNKVTEKGKDVELRCDPISGHTALYWYRQSLGQGLEFLIYFQGNSAPDKSGLPSDRFSAERTGGSVSTLTIQRTQQEDSAVYLCASSLGGTNLHEQYFGPGTRLTVT.

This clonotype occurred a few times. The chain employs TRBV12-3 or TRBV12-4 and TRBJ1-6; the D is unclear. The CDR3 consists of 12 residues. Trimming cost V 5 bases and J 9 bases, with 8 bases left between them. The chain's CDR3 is CASSPPFSPLHF. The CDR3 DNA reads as TGTGCCAGCAGTCCCCCCTTTTCACCCCTCCACTTT.

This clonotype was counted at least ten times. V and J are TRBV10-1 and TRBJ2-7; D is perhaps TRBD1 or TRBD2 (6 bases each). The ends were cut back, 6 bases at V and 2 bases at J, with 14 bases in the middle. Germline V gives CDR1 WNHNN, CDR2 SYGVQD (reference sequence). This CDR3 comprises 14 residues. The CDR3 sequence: CASSAAGHPYEQYF. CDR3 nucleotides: TGCGCCAGCAGCGCCGCGGGACACCCCTACGAGCAGTACTTC.

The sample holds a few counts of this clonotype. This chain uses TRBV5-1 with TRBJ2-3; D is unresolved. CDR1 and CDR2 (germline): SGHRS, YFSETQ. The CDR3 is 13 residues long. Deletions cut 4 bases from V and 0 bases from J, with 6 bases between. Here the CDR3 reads CASSTYSTDTQYF. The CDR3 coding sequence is TGCGCCAGCAGCACCTACAGCACAGATACGCAGTATTTT.

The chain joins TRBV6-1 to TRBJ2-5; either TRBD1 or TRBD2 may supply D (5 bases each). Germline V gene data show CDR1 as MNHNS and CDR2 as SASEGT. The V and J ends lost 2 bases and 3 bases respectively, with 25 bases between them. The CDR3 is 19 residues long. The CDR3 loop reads CASSELVSIHIQGEETQYF. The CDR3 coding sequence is TGTGCCAGCAGTGAATTGGTCTCAATTCACATTCAGGGAGAAGAGACCCAGTACTTC.

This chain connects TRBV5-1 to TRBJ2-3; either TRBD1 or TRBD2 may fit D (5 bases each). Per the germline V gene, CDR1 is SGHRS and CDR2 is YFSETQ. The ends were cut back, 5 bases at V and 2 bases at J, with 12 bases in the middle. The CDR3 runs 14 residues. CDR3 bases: TGCGCCAGCAGGCAGGGAGAGATCACAGATACGCAGTATTTT. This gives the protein CASRQGEITDTQYF.

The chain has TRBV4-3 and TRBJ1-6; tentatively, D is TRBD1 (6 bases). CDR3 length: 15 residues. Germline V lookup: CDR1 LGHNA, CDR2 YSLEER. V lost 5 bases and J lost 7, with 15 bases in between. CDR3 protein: CASSWGGAQNSPLHF. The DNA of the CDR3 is TGCGCCAGCAGCTGGGGGGGGGCGCAGAATTCACCCCTCCACTTT.

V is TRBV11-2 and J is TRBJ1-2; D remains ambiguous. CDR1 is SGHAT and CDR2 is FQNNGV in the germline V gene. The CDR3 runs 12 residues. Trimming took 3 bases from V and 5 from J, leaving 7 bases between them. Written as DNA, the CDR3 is TGTGCCAGCAGCTTCGGTCGGTATGGCTACACCTTC. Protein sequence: CASSFGRYGYTF.

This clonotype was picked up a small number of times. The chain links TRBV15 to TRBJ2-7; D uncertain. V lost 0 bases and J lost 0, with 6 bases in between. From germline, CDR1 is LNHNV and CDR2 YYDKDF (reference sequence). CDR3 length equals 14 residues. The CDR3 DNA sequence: TGTGCCACCAGCAGAGAACAAGGCTCCTACGAGCAGTACTTC. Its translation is CATSREQGSYEQYF.

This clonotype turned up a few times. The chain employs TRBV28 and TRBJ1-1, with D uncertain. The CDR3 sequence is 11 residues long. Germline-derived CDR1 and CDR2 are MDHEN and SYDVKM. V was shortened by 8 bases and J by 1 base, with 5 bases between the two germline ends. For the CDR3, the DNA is TGTGCCAGCGGGAAGAACACTGAAGCTTTCTTT. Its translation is CASGKNTEAFF.

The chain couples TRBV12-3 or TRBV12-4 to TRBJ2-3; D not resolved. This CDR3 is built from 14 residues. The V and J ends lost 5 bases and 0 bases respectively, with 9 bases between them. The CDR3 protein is CASSPLSSTDTQYF. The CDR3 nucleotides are TGTGCCAGCAGTCCCTTGAGTAGCACAGATACGCAGTATTTT.

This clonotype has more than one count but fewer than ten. CDR3 nucleotides: TGCGCCAGCAGCTTGGGACAGGGTAGATCCTACGAGCAGTACGTC. Its protein is CASSLGQGRSYEQYV. The chain is built from TRBV5-1 and TRBJ2-7; 7 nucleotides line up with TRBD1. Germline V gene lookup returns CDR1 SGHRS and CDR2 YFSETQ. The trim removed 0 bases at V and 1 base at J, leaving 4 bases unmatched. There are 15 residues in the CDR3.

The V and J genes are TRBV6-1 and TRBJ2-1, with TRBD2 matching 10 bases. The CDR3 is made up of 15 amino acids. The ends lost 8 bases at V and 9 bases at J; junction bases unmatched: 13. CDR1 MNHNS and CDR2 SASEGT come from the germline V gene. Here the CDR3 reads CASCSLSGGGTEQFF. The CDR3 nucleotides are TGTGCCAGCTGCAGTCTGAGCGGGGGGGGTACTGAGCAGTTCTTC.

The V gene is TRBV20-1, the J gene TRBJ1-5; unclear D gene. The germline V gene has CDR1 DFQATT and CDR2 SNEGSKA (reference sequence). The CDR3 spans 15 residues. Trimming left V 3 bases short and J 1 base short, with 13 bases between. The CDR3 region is CSASRASWSNQPQHF. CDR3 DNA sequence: TGCAGTGCTAGCCGGGCCTCGTGGAGCAATCAGCCCCAGCATTTT.

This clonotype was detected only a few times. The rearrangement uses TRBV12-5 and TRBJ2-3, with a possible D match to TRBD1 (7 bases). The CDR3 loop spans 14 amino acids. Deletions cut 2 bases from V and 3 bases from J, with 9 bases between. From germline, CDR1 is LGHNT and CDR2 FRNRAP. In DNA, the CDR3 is TGTGCTAGTGGTTTGCAGGGGGGAACAGATACGCAGTATTTT. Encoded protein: CASGLQGGTDTQYF.

CDR3 in amino acids: CASSPAGSNQPQHF. CDR3 in DNA: TGTGCCAGCAGTCCCGCAGGGAGCAATCAGCCCCAGCATTTT. The chain employs TRBV6-1 and TRBJ1-5, with D possibly TRBD1 on 5 matching bases. There are 14 residues in the CDR3. V lost 5 bases and J 1 base, leaving 9 bases between the germline ends. Germline assignment: CDR1 MNHNS and CDR2 SASEGT.

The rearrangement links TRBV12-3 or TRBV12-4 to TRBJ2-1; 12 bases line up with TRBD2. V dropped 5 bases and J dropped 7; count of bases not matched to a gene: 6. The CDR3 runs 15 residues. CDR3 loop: CASSLGLAGMNEQFF. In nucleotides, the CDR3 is TGTGCCAGCAGTCTTGGACTAGCGGGGATGAATGAGCAGTTCTTC.

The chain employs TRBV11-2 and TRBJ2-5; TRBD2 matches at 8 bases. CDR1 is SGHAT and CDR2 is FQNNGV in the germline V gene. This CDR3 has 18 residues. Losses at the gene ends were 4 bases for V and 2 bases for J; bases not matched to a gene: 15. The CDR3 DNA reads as TGTGCCAGCAGCTCCCTTAATGTGGCTAGCGGGCAGCAAGAGACCCAGTACTTC. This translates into CASSSLNVASGQQETQYF.

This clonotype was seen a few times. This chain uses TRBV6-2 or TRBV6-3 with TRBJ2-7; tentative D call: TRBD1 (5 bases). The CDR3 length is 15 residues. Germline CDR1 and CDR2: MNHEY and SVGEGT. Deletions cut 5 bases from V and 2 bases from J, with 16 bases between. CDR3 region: CASSISEDIPYEQYV. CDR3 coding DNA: TGTGCCAGCAGTATTTCTGAGGACATTCCCTACGAGCAGTACGTC.

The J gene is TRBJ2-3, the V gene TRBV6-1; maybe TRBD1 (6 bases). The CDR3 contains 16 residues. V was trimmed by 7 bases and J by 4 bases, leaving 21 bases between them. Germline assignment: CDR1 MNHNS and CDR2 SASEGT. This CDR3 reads CASTLSGTRGSDTQYF. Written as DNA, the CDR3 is TGTGCCAGCACCCTCTCCGGGACAAGAGGATCAGATACGCAGTATTTT.

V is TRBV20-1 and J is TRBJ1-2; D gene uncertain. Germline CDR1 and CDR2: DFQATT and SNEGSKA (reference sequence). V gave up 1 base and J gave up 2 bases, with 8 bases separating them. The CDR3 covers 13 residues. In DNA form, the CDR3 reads TGCAGTGCTAGAGCCGAAAAGAACTATGGCTACACCTTC. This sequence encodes CSARAEKNYGYTF.

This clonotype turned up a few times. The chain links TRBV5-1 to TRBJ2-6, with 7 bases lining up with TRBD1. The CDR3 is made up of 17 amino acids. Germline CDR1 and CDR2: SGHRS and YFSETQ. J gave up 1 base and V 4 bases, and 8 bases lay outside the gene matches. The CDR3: CASSETGSFSGANVLTF. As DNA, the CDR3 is TGCGCCAGCAGCGAGACAGGGTCCTTTTCTGGGGCCAACGTCCTGACTTTC.